These T cell receptor beta chains were read from a single sample in a study of PD-1 blockade in classical Hodgkin lymphoma. Clones were read by immunoSEQ multiplex PCR, and TCRdb kept only the in-frame ones, dropping some. The sample yields more than 25,000 clones, around 84% seen once. The sequencing used peripheral blood mononuclear cells (PBMCs), collected at baseline. The receptor source for this set is a human donor with classical Hodgkin lymphoma. Both conserved end residues are trimmed from each CDR3.

j_call: TRBJ2-2
v_call: TRBV5-1
cdr3_aa: ASSPAEVRGTGELF

j_call: TRBJ2-7
v_call: TRBV4-1
cdr3_aa: ASSQPRQGQPYEQY

j_call: TRBJ2-5
v_call: TRBV7-9
cdr3_aa: ASSLVGEYQETQY

j_call: TRBJ2-5
v_call: TRBV5-1
cdr3_aa: ASSSDRAETQY

j_call: TRBJ1-2
v_call: TRBV19
cdr3_aa: ASSRQGNYYGYT

j_call: TRBJ1-1
v_call: TRBV6-5
cdr3_aa: ASSLTGGPEAF

j_call: TRBJ2-5
v_call: TRBV5-1
cdr3_aa: ASSAVTSGSSSQY

j_call: TRBJ1-1
v_call: TRBV27
cdr3_aa: ASRVRRLQLNTEAF

j_call: TRBJ2-7
v_call: TRBV5-1
cdr3_aa: ASSLEAGPGYEQY

j_call: TRBJ1-5
v_call: TRBV6-5
cdr3_aa: ASSVQRQAGQPQH

j_call: TRBJ2-5
v_call: TRBV5-8
cdr3_aa: ASSLYSSGFGSQY

j_call: TRBJ2-3
v_call: TRBV11-3
cdr3_aa: ASSFGAAGGTDTQY

j_call: TRBJ2-1
v_call: TRBV4-3
cdr3_aa: ASSQDTNEQF

j_call: TRBJ1-2
v_call: TRBV9
cdr3_aa: ASSVEEGGKYGYT

j_call: TRBJ1-4
v_call: TRBV14
cdr3_aa: ASSLVEGKLF

j_call: TRBJ1-6
v_call: TRBV7-2
cdr3_aa: ASSFHGLPLH

j_call: TRBJ2-1
v_call: TRBV4-2
cdr3_aa: ASSQDEGVGEQF

j_call: TRBJ2-5
v_call: TRBV5-1
cdr3_aa: ASSPHLEGETQY

j_call: TRBJ2-5
v_call: TRBV5-4
cdr3_aa: ASSPPPMASGETQY

j_call: TRBJ1-5
v_call: TRBV6-4
cdr3_aa: ASTSIPDREGFGQPQH

j_call: TRBJ2-3
v_call: TRBV11-1
cdr3_aa: ASSLRGRGTDTQY

j_call: TRBJ2-7
v_call: TRBV9
cdr3_aa: ASSPPVGQGASYGTYEQY

j_call: TRBJ2-5
v_call: TRBV2
cdr3_aa: ASCGTSGGKGETQY